A selection of T cell receptor beta chains follows, all from one sample in a study of shared clonotypes between healthy human individuals. Assay used: immunoSEQ multiplex PCR; TCRdb lists only in-frame clones, some missing. The profile shows over 1.5 million clones, 98% of them singletons. Material for sequencing was naive CD4+ T cells sorted from blood. Receptors originate from a man between 25 and 39 years old in good health. The CDR3 runs from the conserved cysteine through the conserved F or W. The D gene is left open where the match is weak. Expanded clones get a size class; other rows say once, few or many, or leave the size out.

CDR3aa,CDR3nt,len,d_gene,abundance,j_gene,v_gene
CASSPFDSNSYEQYF,TGTGCCAGCAGTCCCTTCGACAGTAACTCCTACGAGCAGTACTTC,15,.,once,TRBJ2-7,TRBV27
CASRWGAVTEAFF,TGTGCCAGCAGGTGGGGGGCTGTCACTGAAGCTTTCTTT,13,.,.,TRBJ1-1,TRBV28
CASSIVGSNQPQHF,TGTGCCAGTAGTATAGTCGGCAGCAATCAGCCCCAGCATTTT,14,.,.,TRBJ1-5,TRBV19
CSVGGGRSYEQYF,TGCAGCGTTGGCGGCGGGAGGTCCTACGAGCAGTACTTC,13,TRBD2,.,TRBJ2-7,TRBV29-1
CASSLPGTSGSGYEQYF,TGCGCCAGCAGCTTACCCGGGACTAGCGGGAGTGGGTACGAGCAGTACTTC,17,TRBD2,.,TRBJ2-7,TRBV5-1
CASRIGVRSYNEQFF,TGTGCCAGCCGCATCGGAGTTCGATCCTACAATGAGCAGTTCTTC,15,.,.,TRBJ2-1,TRBV5-4
CASSLDYEQYF,TGTGCCAGCAGTTTGGACTACGAGCAGTACTTC,11,.,.,TRBJ2-7,TRBV28
CASSSPIQANTGELFF,TGTGCCAGCAGCTCGCCGATCCAAGCGAACACCGGGGAGCTGTTTTTT,16,.,.,TRBJ2-2,TRBV7-9
CASSYSITGSDTQYF,TGTGCCAGCAGTTACTCTATAACAGGGAGCGATACGCAGTATTTT,15,.,.,TRBJ2-3,TRBV6-5
CASSYSGGRPHEQYF,TGTGCCAGCAGTTACTCTGGCGGGAGGCCCCACGAGCAGTACTTC,15,TRBD2,.,TRBJ2-7,TRBV6-5
CASSRPLGEAFF,TGTGCCAGCAGCAGACCATTGGGTGAAGCTTTCTTT,12,.,.,TRBJ1-1,TRBV7-8
CASSSLIYEQYF,TGTGCCAGCAGTTCATTGATCTACGAGCAGTACTTC,12,.,.,TRBJ2-7,TRBV6-6
CASSPGGGDTQYF,TGCGCCAGCAGCCCCGGTGGTGGAGATACGCAGTATTTT,13,.,.,TRBJ2-3,TRBV4-3
CASSPDRNMNTEAFF,TGCGCCAGCAGCCCGGACAGAAATATGAACACTGAAGCTTTCTTT,15,.,.,TRBJ1-1,TRBV4-1
CASSSTRLAGVYEQYF,TGTGCCAGCAGTTCAACCAGACTAGCGGGAGTCTACGAGCAGTACTTC,16,TRBD2,.,TRBJ2-7,TRBV7-9
CASSPRPGGTGETQYF,TGTGCCAGCTCACCAAGGCCAGGGGGCACGGGGGAGACCCAGTACTTC,16,TRBD1,.,TRBJ2-5,TRBV18
CASADRGNQPQHF,TGCGCCAGCGCGGACAGAGGGAATCAGCCCCAGCATTTT,13,.,.,TRBJ1-5,TRBV10-1
CASSLRRAPSYEQYF,TGTGCCAGCAGCCTCCGGAGGGCCCCCTCCTACGAGCAGTACTTC,15,.,.,TRBJ2-7,TRBV7-2